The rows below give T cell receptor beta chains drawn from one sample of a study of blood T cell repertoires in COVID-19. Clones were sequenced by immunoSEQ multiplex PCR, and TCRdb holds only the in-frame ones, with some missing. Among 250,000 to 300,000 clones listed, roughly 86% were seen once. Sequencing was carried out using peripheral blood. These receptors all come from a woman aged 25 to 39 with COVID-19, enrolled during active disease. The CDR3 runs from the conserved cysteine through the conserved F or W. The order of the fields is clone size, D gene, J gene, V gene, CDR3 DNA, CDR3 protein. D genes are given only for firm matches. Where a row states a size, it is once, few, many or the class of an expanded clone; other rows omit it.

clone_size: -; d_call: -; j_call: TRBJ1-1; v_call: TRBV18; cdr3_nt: TGTGCCAGTTCTGATTACCGGACAGTTGAAGCTTTCTTT; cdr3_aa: CASSDYRTVEAFF
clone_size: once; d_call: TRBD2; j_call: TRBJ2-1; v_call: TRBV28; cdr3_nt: TGTGCCAGCAGTTCGGGACTAGTTCTCGGCTCCTACAATGAGCAGTTCTTC; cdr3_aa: CASSSGLVLGSYNEQFF
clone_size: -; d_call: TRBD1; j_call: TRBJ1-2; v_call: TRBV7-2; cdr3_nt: TGTGCCAGCAGCTTACCCCAGGGGGCGGGAGGCTACACCTTC; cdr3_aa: CASSLPQGAGGYTF
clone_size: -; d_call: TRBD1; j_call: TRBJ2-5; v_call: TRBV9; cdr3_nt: TGTGCCAGCAGCGTCCGGACCGGGACAGGAGGCGAGACCCAGTACTTC; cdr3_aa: CASSVRTGTGGETQYF
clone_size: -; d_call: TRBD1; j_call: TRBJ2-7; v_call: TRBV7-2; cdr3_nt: TGTGCCAGCAGCTTAGTGCGGGGGGACAGGGGCTTCTTC; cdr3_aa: CASSLVRGDRGFF
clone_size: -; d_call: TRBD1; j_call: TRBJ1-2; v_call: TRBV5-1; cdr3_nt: TGCGCCAGCAGCGATCGACAGGGAGGAAACTATGGCTACACCTTC; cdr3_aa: CASSDRQGGNYGYTF
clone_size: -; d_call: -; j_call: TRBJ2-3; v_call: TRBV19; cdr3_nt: TGTGCCAGTAGTCCCTCGGTCGGGAGCACAGATACGCAGTATTTT; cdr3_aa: CASSPSVGSTDTQYF
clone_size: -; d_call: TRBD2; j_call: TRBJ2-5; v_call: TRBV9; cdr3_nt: TGTGCCAGCAGCAGAGGGACTACTCAAGAGACCCAGTACTTC; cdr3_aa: CASSRGTTQETQYF
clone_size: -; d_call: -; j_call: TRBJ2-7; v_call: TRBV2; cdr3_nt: TGTGCCAGCAGTGATCCCCAGGGGTCCACCGAGCAGTACTTC; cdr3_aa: CASSDPQGSTEQYF
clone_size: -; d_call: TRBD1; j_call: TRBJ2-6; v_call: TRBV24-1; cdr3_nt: TGTGCCACCAGTGATGCACGGGTAACCGGGACAGCCGCAAGCTCTGGGGCCAACGTCCTGACTTTC; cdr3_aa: CATSDARVTGTAASSGANVLTF
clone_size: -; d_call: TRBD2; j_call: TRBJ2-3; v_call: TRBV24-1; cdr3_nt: TGTGCCACCCGTGGGCTAGCGGTGGGGGGCACAGATACGCAGTATTTT; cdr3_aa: CATRGLAVGGTDTQYF
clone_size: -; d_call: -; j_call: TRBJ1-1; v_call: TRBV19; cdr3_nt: TGTGCCAGTAGTCCTTTTTCCGGGGGGCAGAACACTGAAGCTTTCTTT; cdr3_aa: CASSPFSGGQNTEAFF
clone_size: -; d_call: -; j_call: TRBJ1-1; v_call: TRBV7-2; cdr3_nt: TGTGCCAGCAGCCTAACAGGGTCTCCTGAAGCTTTCTTT; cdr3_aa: CASSLTGSPEAFF
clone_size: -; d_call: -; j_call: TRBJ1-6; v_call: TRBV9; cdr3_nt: TGTGCCAGCAGCGTAGACTATTCACCCCTCCACTTT; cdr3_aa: CASSVDYSPLHF
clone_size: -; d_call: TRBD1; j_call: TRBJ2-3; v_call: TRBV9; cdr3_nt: TGTGCCAGCAGCGCCAGACAGGGAACAGATACGCAGTATTTT; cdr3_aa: CASSARQGTDTQYF
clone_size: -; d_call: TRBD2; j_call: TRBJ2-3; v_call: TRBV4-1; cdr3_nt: TGCGCCAGCAGCCAGAGAAGCGGGGAACGGGATACGCAGTATTTT; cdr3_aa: CASSQRSGERDTQYF
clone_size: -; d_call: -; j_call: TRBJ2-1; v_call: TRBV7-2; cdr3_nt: TGTGCCAGCAGCCCCAGAAGGGGGGGCAACAATGAGCAGTTCTTC; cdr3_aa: CASSPRRGGNNEQFF
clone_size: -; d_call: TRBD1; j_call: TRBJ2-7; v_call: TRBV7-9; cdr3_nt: TGTGCCAGCAGCCTAACAGGGGGCGAGCAGTACTTC; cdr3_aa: CASSLTGGEQYF
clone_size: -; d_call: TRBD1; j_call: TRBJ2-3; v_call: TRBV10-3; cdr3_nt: TGTGCCACCCGAACAGGGGGCGGCACAGATACGCAGTATTTT; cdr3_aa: CATRTGGGTDTQYF
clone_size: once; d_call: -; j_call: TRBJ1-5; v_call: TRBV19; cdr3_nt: TGTGCCAGTAGTGAATTACTCAGGGGACCCAATCAGCCCCAGCATTTT; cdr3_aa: CASSELLRGPNQPQHF
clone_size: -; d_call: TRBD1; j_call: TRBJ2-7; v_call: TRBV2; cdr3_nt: TGTGCCAGCAGGACAGGGGCTGGGCACGAGCAGTACTTC; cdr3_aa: CASRTGAGHEQYF
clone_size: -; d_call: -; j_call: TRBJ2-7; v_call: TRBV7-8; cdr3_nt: TGTGCCAGCCTCCCCTTTGCAGGGTTGCCCTACGAGCAGTACTTC; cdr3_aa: CASLPFAGLPYEQYF
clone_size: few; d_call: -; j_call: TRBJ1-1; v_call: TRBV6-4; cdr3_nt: TGTGCCAGTAGAGCACAGAGCATGAACACTGAAGCTTTCTTT; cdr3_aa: CASRAQSMNTEAFF
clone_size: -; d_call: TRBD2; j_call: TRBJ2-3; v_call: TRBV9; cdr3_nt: TGTGCCAGCAGCGACGGGGAGGGGAGAACCTTGACAGATACGCAGTATTTT; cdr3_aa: CASSDGEGRTLTDTQYF
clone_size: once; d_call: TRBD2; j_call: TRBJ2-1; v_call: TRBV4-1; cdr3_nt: TGCGCCAGCAGCCAAGTCCCTAGCGGGAGTTGGAATGAGCAGTTCTTC; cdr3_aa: CASSQVPSGSWNEQFF
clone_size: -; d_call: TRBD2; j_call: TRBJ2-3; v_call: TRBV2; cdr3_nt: TGTGCCAGCAGTGAAACAGGACTAGCGGGTATGGGGGATACGCAGTATTTT; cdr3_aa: CASSETGLAGMGDTQYF
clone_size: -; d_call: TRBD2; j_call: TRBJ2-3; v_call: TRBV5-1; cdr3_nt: TGCGCCAGCAGCCTCACGGGGGGGGCGCTCACAGATACGCAGTATTTT; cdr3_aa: CASSLTGGALTDTQYF
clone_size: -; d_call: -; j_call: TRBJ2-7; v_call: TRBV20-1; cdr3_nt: TGCAGTGCTAGTGGGGACGGGGGTTTGAACGAGCAGTACTTC; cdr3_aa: CSASGDGGLNEQYF
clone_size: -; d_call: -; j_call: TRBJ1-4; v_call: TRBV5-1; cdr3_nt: TGCGCCAGCAGCTTATCAGGGATTAATGAAAAACTGTTTTTT; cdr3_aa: CASSLSGINEKLFF
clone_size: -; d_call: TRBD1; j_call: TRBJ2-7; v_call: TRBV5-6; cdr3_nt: TGTGCCAGCAGCTTGGCCCCGGGACAGGGGGCCGACCACGAGCAGTACTTC; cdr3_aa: CASSLAPGQGADHEQYF
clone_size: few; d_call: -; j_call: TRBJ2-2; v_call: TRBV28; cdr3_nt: TGTGCCAGCAGTTCCCCCGGGATGTCGAACACCGGGGAGCTGTTTTTT; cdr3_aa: CASSSPGMSNTGELFF
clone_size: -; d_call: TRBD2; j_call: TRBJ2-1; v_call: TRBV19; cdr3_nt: TGTGCCAGTAGTATGACTAGCGGGAATAGGGATGAGCAGTTCTTC; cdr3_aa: CASSMTSGNRDEQFF
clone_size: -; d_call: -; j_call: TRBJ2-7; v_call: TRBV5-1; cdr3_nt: TGCGCCAGCAGCTGGACGGGAGAGTACGAGCAGTACTTC; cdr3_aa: CASSWTGEYEQYF
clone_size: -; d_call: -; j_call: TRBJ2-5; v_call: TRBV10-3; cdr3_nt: TGTGCCATCATGGCCAGGGCGGGGGAGACCCAGTACTTC; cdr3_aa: CAIMARAGETQYF
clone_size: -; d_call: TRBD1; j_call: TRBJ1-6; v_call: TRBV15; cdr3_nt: TGTGCCACCAGCATTGACAGGGGAGGTGGTTCACCCCTCCACTTT; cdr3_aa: CATSIDRGGGSPLHF
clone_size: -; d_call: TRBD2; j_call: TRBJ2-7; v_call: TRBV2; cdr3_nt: TGTGCCAGCAGTGCCCTGACTAGCGGAAGCGACGAGCAGTACTTC; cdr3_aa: CASSALTSGSDEQYF
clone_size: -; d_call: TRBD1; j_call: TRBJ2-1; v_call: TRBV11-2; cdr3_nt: TGTGCCAGCAGGGTCCGGGACAGGGGTTACAATGAGCAGTTCTTC; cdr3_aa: CASRVRDRGYNEQFF
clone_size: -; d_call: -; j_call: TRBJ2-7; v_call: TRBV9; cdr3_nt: TGTGCCAGCAGCTCCTCAGCGGGGGGACAGGGGCTATCCTACGAGCAGTACTTC; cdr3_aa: CASSSSAGGQGLSYEQYF
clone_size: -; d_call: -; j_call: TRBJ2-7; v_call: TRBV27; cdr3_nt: TGTGCCAGCAGCACCTTCGAGGGCTACGAGCAGTACTTC; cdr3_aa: CASSTFEGYEQYF
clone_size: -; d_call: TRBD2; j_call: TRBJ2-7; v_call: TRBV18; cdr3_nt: TGTGCCAGCTCACCACAGCGGGAGGGCCACCAGTACTTC; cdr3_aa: CASSPQREGHQYF
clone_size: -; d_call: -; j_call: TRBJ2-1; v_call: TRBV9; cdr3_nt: TGTGCCAGCAGCGTAGAAGGGACAGAGCAGTTCTTC; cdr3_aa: CASSVEGTEQFF
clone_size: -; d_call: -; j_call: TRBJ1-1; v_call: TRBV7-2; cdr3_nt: TGTGCCAGCAGCTTAGGATCGGCTGAAGCTTTCTTT; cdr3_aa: CASSLGSAEAFF